These T cell receptor beta chains were read from a single sample in a study of Ad26.COV2.S vaccination and SARS-CoV-2 variants. Here immunoSEQ multiplex PCR was the method, and the copy in TCRdb shows in-frame clones only, minus some. The sample has 350,000 to 450,000 clones; approximately 90% are singletons. Sequencing used peripheral blood, obtained after recovery from COVID-19. Receptors were obtained from a human donor who had recovered from COVID-19. Both conserved end residues are part of each CDR3. Each record gives: CDR3 DNA, CDR3 protein, V gene, J gene, D gene, clone size. The D gene is left open where the match is weak. Part of the rows lack a size; the others show once, few, many or a class for expanded clones.

CDR3 DNA: TGTGCCAGTAGTATAGTAACACATTACTACAATGAGCAGTTCTTC; CDR3 protein: CASSIVTHYYNEQFF; V gene: TRBV19; J gene: TRBJ2-1; D gene: -; clone size: -
CDR3 DNA: TGTGCCAGCAGTTCCACAAGGACGGTCCTATACTTC; CDR3 protein: CASSSTRTVLYF; V gene: TRBV6-5; J gene: TRBJ2-7; D gene: -; clone size: -
CDR3 DNA: TGTGCCAGCAGCACAGCTAGCGGGGGGAACACCGGGGAGCTGTTTTTT; CDR3 protein: CASSTASGGNTGELFF; V gene: TRBV7-9; J gene: TRBJ2-2; D gene: TRBD2; clone size: -
CDR3 DNA: TGTGCCAGCAGCTTAGGGGGGCGCGGCTACACCTTC; CDR3 protein: CASSLGGRGYTF; V gene: TRBV11-2; J gene: TRBJ1-2; D gene: -; clone size: once
CDR3 DNA: TGTGCCAGCAGTTACCTTAGAGGGGACGAGCAGTACTTC; CDR3 protein: CASSYLRGDEQYF; V gene: TRBV6-5; J gene: TRBJ2-7; D gene: -; clone size: -
CDR3 DNA: TGCGCCAGCAGCTTGTCGTCTGGGGCCAACGTCCTGACTTTC; CDR3 protein: CASSLSSGANVLTF; V gene: TRBV5-1; J gene: TRBJ2-6; D gene: -; clone size: -
CDR3 DNA: TGTGCCAGCAGCCGGACATTCCTTGGGGCCGGGGAGCTGTTTTTT; CDR3 protein: CASSRTFLGAGELFF; V gene: TRBV7-9; J gene: TRBJ2-2; D gene: -; clone size: -
CDR3 DNA: TGTGCCAGCAGCACCCGTTTACTAGCACTCTCCTACGAGCAGTACTTC; CDR3 protein: CASSTRLLALSYEQYF; V gene: TRBV11-2; J gene: TRBJ2-7; D gene: -; clone size: -
CDR3 DNA: TGTGCCAGCAGCGTAGAGGCACGAGGGGTGGGTGGCTACACCTTC; CDR3 protein: CASSVEARGVGGYTF; V gene: TRBV9; J gene: TRBJ1-2; D gene: -; clone size: -
CDR3 DNA: TGTGCCAGCAAGGCGGGGGCAGGGGGCAATGAGCAGTTCTTC; CDR3 protein: CASKAGAGGNEQFF; V gene: TRBV27; J gene: TRBJ2-1; D gene: -; clone size: -
CDR3 DNA: TGTGCCAGCAGCTTATCCTCGGCTTTACAAGAGACCCAGTACTTC; CDR3 protein: CASSLSSALQETQYF; V gene: TRBV7-3; J gene: TRBJ2-5; D gene: -; clone size: -
CDR3 DNA: TGTGCCAGCAGCTCGGACAGGGCTGGCGAGCAGTACTTC; CDR3 protein: CASSSDRAGEQYF; V gene: TRBV11-3; J gene: TRBJ2-7; D gene: TRBD1; clone size: -
CDR3 DNA: TGTGCCAGCAGCTCCGACACGAACTTAGCAGAGCCCCAGCATTTT; CDR3 protein: CASSSDTNLAEPQHF; V gene: TRBV5-5; J gene: TRBJ1-5; D gene: -; clone size: few
CDR3 DNA: TGTGCCAGCAGGGACAGGGACCGACTCTACGAGCAGTACTTC; CDR3 protein: CASRDRDRLYEQYF; V gene: TRBV6-5; J gene: TRBJ2-7; D gene: TRBD1; clone size: -
CDR3 DNA: TGCGCCAGCAGCTTGGACGGCAGAACCTGGGAAAAACTGTTTTTT; CDR3 protein: CASSLDGRTWEKLFF; V gene: TRBV5-1; J gene: TRBJ1-4; D gene: -; clone size: -
CDR3 DNA: TGTGCCAGCAATCACGGCGGGAGCCTCACAGATACGCAGTATTTT; CDR3 protein: CASNHGGSLTDTQYF; V gene: TRBV9; J gene: TRBJ2-3; D gene: TRBD2; clone size: -
CDR3 DNA: TGTGCCAGCAGCCAGGCTTCGACAGGGGCGAACCAGCCCCAGCATTTT; CDR3 protein: CASSQASTGANQPQHF; V gene: TRBV3-1/TRBV3-2; J gene: TRBJ1-5; D gene: TRBD1; clone size: -
CDR3 DNA: TGTGCCAGCAGCGTAGATTGGGGGTCTTATGGCTACACCTTC; CDR3 protein: CASSVDWGSYGYTF; V gene: TRBV9; J gene: TRBJ1-2; D gene: -; clone size: -
CDR3 DNA: TGCGCCAGCAGGAAGACAGTGACCGGGGAGCTGTTTTTT; CDR3 protein: CASRKTVTGELFF; V gene: TRBV10-1; J gene: TRBJ2-2; D gene: -; clone size: -
CDR3 DNA: TGCGCCAGCAGTCAATCGGTAGGGACCCTCGCCGGGGAGCTGTTTTTT; CDR3 protein: CASSQSVGTLAGELFF; V gene: TRBV23-1; J gene: TRBJ2-2; D gene: -; clone size: -
CDR3 DNA: TGCGCCAGCAGCCAGATCGGGGGTAATAGTGAGCAGTTCTTC; CDR3 protein: CASSQIGGNSEQFF; V gene: TRBV4-3; J gene: TRBJ2-1; D gene: -; clone size: -
CDR3 DNA: TGTGCCAGCAGACCAAGAGAAGGCACTGAAGCTTTCTTT; CDR3 protein: CASRPREGTEAFF; V gene: TRBV7-9; J gene: TRBJ1-1; D gene: -; clone size: -
CDR3 DNA: TGTGCCAGCAGCTCACTGATCTGGGAGACCCAGTACTTC; CDR3 protein: CASSSLIWETQYF; V gene: TRBV7-2; J gene: TRBJ2-5; D gene: -; clone size: once
CDR3 DNA: TGTGCCAGCAGCTTGGTAGCGGGGGGTAAAGAGACCCAGTACTTC; CDR3 protein: CASSLVAGGKETQYF; V gene: TRBV11-3; J gene: TRBJ2-5; D gene: TRBD2; clone size: -
CDR3 DNA: TGTGCCAGCAGCTTGTATATTCAAGCAGATACGCAGTATTTT; CDR3 protein: CASSLYIQADTQYF; V gene: TRBV11-2; J gene: TRBJ2-3; D gene: -; clone size: -
CDR3 DNA: TGTGCCAGCAGCCAAGTTCGAGGGACCTACGAGCAGTACTTC; CDR3 protein: CASSQVRGTYEQYF; V gene: TRBV14; J gene: TRBJ2-7; D gene: -; clone size: -
CDR3 DNA: TGTGCCAGCAGCCCGGGGGCGGGACCAGTCACAGATACGCAGTATTTT; CDR3 protein: CASSPGAGPVTDTQYF; V gene: TRBV9; J gene: TRBJ2-3; D gene: -; clone size: -
CDR3 DNA: TGTGCCAGCAACCGGGGGGTATGGAACACTGAAGCTTTCTTT; CDR3 protein: CASNRGVWNTEAFF; V gene: TRBV5-8; J gene: TRBJ1-1; D gene: -; clone size: -
CDR3 DNA: TGTGCCAGCAGCGCCACAGGGTTAGGCACTGAAGCTTTCTTT; CDR3 protein: CASSATGLGTEAFF; V gene: TRBV9; J gene: TRBJ1-1; D gene: -; clone size: -
CDR3 DNA: TGTGCCAGCAGCAAAGGGCGGGGGCCTAACAATGAGCAGTTCTTC; CDR3 protein: CASSKGRGPNNEQFF; V gene: TRBV9; J gene: TRBJ2-1; D gene: -; clone size: -
CDR3 DNA: TGTGCCAGCAGTGAAGTTTTAGGGGGGACCGGGGAGCTGTTTTTT; CDR3 protein: CASSEVLGGTGELFF; V gene: TRBV6-1; J gene: TRBJ2-2; D gene: -; clone size: many
CDR3 DNA: TGTGCCAGCAGCCTGGGGGAGACCCAGTACTTC; CDR3 protein: CASSLGETQYF; V gene: TRBV9; J gene: TRBJ2-5; D gene: -; clone size: -
CDR3 DNA: TGTGCCAGCTCACCATCTAGCGGGGGCACAGATACGCAGTATTTT; CDR3 protein: CASSPSSGGTDTQYF; V gene: TRBV18; J gene: TRBJ2-3; D gene: TRBD2; clone size: once
CDR3 DNA: TGTGCCAGCAGCTTAAGACCTGCACTAGATTTCATGAACACTGAAGCTTTCTTT; CDR3 protein: CASSLRPALDFMNTEAFF; V gene: TRBV7-3; J gene: TRBJ1-1; D gene: -; clone size: -
CDR3 DNA: TGTGCCAGCTCACCTGGACTAGCGGGGGAAGGCGAGCAGTACTTC; CDR3 protein: CASSPGLAGEGEQYF; V gene: TRBV18; J gene: TRBJ2-7; D gene: TRBD2; clone size: -
CDR3 DNA: TGTGCCAGCAGCCAAGCCCCAGCGGTGGATGAGCAGTTCTTC; CDR3 protein: CASSQAPAVDEQFF; V gene: TRBV4-2; J gene: TRBJ2-1; D gene: -; clone size: -
CDR3 DNA: TGTGCCAACGGACAGGGGGCAGATACGCAGTATTTT; CDR3 protein: CANGQGADTQYF; V gene: TRBV10-3; J gene: TRBJ2-3; D gene: TRBD1; clone size: -
CDR3 DNA: TGTGCCAGCAGCGGAAATAATGAAAAACTGTTTTTT; CDR3 protein: CASSGNNEKLFF; V gene: TRBV9; J gene: TRBJ1-4; D gene: -; clone size: once
CDR3 DNA: TGCGCCTGTATGACAGACCCCTCTGGAAACACCATATATTTT; CDR3 protein: CACMTDPSGNTIYF; V gene: TRBV5-1; J gene: TRBJ1-3; D gene: -; clone size: -
CDR3 DNA: TGTGCCAGCAGCTACGATCGTGGGGCTGGGGCCAACGTCCTGACTTTC; CDR3 protein: CASSYDRGAGANVLTF; V gene: TRBV5-8; J gene: TRBJ2-6; D gene: -; clone size: -
CDR3 DNA: TGTGCCAGCAGCGGAGGGGACAGCTTTAATGAAAAACTGTTTTTT; CDR3 protein: CASSGGDSFNEKLFF; V gene: TRBV9; J gene: TRBJ1-4; D gene: TRBD1; clone size: -
CDR3 DNA: TGCGCCAGCAGCTTGGAGGTGGGCGCTAATGAAAAACTGTTTTTT; CDR3 protein: CASSLEVGANEKLFF; V gene: TRBV5-1; J gene: TRBJ1-4; D gene: -; clone size: -
CDR3 DNA: TGTGCCAGCAGTTACACAGGGGTCGAGAGTCAGCCCCAGCATTTT; CDR3 protein: CASSYTGVESQPQHF; V gene: TRBV6-2/TRBV6-3; J gene: TRBJ1-5; D gene: TRBD1; clone size: few
CDR3 DNA: TGTGCCAGCAGTTACTCGATTCTAGCCACAGATACGCAGTATTTT; CDR3 protein: CASSYSILATDTQYF; V gene: TRBV6-5; J gene: TRBJ2-3; D gene: -; clone size: -
CDR3 DNA: TGTGCCAGCAGCTTTTCTAGCGGGGGGAGCTACGAGCAGTACTTC; CDR3 protein: CASSFSSGGSYEQYF; V gene: TRBV7-9; J gene: TRBJ2-7; D gene: TRBD2; clone size: -
CDR3 DNA: TGCAGCGTTGAAGAGACTCGCGGGACCTCCTACGAGCAGTACTTC; CDR3 protein: CSVEETRGTSYEQYF; V gene: TRBV29-1; J gene: TRBJ2-7; D gene: -; clone size: -
CDR3 DNA: TGTGCCAGCAGCGTAGCGGGCGCCAACCCCCATACGCAGTATTTT; CDR3 protein: CASSVAGANPHTQYF; V gene: TRBV9; J gene: TRBJ2-3; D gene: -; clone size: -
CDR3 DNA: TGTGCCAGCAGTCTCCGGGAGAACACTGAAGCTTTCTTT; CDR3 protein: CASSLRENTEAFF; V gene: TRBV12-3/TRBV12-4; J gene: TRBJ1-1; D gene: -; clone size: -
CDR3 DNA: TGTGCCAGCAGCCCGGGACTAGCGAGAGAGACCCAGTACTTC; CDR3 protein: CASSPGLARETQYF; V gene: TRBV27; J gene: TRBJ2-5; D gene: TRBD2; clone size: -
CDR3 DNA: TGTGCCAGCAGCCAAGGCCCAACTAGCACAGATACGCAGTATTTT; CDR3 protein: CASSQGPTSTDTQYF; V gene: TRBV5-6; J gene: TRBJ2-3; D gene: -; clone size: -
CDR3 DNA: TGCGCCAGCAGTCGCTTGGGGAGGAATGAAAAACTGTTTTTT; CDR3 protein: CASSRLGRNEKLFF; V gene: TRBV23-1; J gene: TRBJ1-4; D gene: -; clone size: -